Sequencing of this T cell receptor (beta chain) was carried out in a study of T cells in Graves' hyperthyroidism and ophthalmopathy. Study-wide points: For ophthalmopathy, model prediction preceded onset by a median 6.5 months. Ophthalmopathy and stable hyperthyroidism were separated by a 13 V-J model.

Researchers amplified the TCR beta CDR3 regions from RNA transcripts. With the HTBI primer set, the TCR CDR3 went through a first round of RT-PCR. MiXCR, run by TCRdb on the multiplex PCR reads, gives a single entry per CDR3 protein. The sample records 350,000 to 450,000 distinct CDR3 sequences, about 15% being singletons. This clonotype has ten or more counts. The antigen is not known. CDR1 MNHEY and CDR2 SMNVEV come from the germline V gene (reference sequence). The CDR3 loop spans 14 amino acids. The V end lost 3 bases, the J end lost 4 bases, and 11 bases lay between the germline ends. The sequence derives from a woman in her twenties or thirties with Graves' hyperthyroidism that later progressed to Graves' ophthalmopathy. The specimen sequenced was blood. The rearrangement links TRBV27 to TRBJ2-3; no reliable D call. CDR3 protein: CASSLTGPPDTQYF. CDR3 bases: TGTGCCAGCAGTTTGACTGGGCCCCCAGATACGCAGTATTTT.